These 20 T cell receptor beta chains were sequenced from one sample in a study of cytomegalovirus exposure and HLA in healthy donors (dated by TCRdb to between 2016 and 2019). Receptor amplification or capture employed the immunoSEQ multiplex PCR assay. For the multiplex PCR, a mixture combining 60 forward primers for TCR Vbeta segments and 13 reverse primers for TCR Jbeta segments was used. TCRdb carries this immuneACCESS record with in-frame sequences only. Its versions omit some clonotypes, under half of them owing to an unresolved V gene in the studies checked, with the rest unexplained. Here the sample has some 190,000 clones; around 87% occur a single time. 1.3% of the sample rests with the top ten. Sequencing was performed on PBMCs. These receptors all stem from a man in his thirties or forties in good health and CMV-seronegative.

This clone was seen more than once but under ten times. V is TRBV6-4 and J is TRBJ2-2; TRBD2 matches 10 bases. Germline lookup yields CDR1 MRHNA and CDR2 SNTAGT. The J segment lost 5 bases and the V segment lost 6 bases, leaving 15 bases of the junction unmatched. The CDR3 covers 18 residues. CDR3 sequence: CASSPEVAGGRGTGELFF. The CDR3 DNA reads TGTGCCAGCAGCCCCGAGGTAGCGGGGGGCCGAGGAACCGGGGAGCTGTTTTTT.

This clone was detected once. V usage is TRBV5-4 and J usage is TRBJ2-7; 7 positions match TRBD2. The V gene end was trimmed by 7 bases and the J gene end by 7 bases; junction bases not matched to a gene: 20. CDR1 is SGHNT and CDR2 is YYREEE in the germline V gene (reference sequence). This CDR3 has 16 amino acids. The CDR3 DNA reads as TGTGCCAGCGCCCCCTCTGGAGCGGGGAGTTGGGATGAGCAGTACTTC. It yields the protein CASAPSGAGSWDEQYF.

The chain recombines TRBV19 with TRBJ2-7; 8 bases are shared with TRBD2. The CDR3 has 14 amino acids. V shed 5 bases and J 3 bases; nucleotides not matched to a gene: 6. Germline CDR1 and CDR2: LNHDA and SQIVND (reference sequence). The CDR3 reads CASSVGLAIYEQYF. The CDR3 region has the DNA TGTGCCAGTAGTGTCGGACTAGCAATCTACGAGCAGTACTTC.

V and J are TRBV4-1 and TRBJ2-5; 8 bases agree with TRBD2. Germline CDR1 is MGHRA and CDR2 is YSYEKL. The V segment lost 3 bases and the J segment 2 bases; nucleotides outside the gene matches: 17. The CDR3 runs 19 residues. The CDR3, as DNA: TGCGCCAGCAGCCATCAGGCCGCAGGGAGGCGGGGGGTTCAAGAGACCCAGTACTTC. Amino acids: CASSHQAAGRRGVQETQYF.

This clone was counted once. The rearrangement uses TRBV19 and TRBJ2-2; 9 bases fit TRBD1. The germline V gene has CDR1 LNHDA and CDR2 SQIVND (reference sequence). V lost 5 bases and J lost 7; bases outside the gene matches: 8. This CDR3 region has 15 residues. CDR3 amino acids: CASSFGTGLDGELFF. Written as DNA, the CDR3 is TGTGCCAGTAGTTTTGGGACAGGGCTTGACGGGGAGCTGTTTTTT.

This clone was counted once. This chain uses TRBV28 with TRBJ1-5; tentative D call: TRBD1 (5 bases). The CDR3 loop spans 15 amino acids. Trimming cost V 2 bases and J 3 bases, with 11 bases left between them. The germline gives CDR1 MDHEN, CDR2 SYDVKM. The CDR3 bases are TGTGCCAGCAGTTTAGGGTCCAGGGTCAATCAGCCCCAGCATTTT. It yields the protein CASSLGSRVNQPQHF.

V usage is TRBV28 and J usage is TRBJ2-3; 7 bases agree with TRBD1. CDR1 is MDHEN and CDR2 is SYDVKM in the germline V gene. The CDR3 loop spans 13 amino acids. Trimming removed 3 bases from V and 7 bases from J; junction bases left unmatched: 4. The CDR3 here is CASSFWGQNTQYF. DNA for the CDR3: TGTGCCAGCAGTTTCTGGGGACAGAATACGCAGTATTTT. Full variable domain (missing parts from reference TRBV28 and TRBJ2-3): DVKVTQSSRYLVKRTGEKVFLECVQDMDHENMFWYRQDPGLGLRLIYFSYDVKMKEKGDIPEGYSVSREKKERFSLILESASTNQTSMYLCASSFWGQNTQYFGPGTRLTVL.

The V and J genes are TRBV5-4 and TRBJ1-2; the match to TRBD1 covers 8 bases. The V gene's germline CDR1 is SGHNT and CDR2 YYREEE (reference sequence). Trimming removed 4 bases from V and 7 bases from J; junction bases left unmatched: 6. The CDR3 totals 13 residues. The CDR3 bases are TGTGCCAGCAGCCCGGACAGGGATGGTGGCTACACCTTC. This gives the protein CASSPDRDGGYTF.

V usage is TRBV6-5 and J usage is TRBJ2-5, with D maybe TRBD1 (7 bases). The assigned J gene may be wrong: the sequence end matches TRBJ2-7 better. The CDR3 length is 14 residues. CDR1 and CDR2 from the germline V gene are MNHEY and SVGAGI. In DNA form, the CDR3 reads TGTGCCAGCAGACCCCAGGGGGGCTCCTACGAGCAGTACTTC. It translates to CASRPQGGSYEQYF.

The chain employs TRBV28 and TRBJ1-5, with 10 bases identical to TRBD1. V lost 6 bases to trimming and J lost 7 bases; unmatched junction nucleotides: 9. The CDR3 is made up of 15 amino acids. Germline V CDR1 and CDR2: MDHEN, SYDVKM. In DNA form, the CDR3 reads TGTGCCAGCAGCTTGGGGACAGGGGATTGGCAGCCCCAGCATTTT. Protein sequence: CASSLGTGDWQPQHF.

In DNA form, the CDR3 reads TGCAGCGTTGCCCCCATGGTGACAGGTGGAAACACCATATATTTT. Encoded protein: CSVAPMVTGGNTIYF. The V and J genes are TRBV29-1 and TRBJ1-3; possible D gene TRBD1, 6 bases. The CDR3 loop spans 15 amino acids. CDR1 and CDR2 (germline): SQVTM, ANQGSEA. V lost 4 bases to trimming and J lost 3 bases, with 16 bases between them. Combining the CDR3 with reference TRBV29-1 and TRBJ1-3 gives the whole variable domain SAVISQKPSRDICQRGTSLTIQCQVDSQVTMMFWYRQQPGQSLTLIATANQGSEATYESGFVIDKFPISRPNLTFSTLTVSNMSPEDSSIYLCSVAPMVTGGNTIYFGEGSWLTVV.

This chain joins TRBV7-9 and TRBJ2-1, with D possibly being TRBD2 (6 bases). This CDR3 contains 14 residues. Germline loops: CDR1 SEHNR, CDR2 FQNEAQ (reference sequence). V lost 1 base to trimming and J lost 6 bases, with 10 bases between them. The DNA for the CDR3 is TGTGCCAGCAGCTTAGGGGCGCGGGGCAATGAGCAGTTCTTC. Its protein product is CASSLGARGNEQFF.

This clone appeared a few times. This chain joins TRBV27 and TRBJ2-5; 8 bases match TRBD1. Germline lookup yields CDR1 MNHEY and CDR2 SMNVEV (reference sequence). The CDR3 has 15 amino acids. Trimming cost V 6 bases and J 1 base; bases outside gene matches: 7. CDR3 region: CASSPGTGTQETQYF. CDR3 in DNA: TGTGCCAGCAGCCCCGGGACAGGAACCCAAGAGACCCAGTACTTC.

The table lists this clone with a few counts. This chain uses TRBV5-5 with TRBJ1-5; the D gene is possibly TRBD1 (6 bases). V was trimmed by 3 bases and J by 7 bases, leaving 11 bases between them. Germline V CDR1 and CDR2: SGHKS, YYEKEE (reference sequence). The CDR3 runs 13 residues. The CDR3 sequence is CASSSSGEQPQHF. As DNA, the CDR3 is TGTGCCAGCAGCTCCTCAGGGGAACAGCCCCAGCATTTT. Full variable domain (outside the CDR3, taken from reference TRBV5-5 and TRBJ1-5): DAGVTQSPTHLIKTRGQQVTLRCSPISGHKSVSWYQQVLGQGPQFIFQYYEKEERGRGNFPDRFSARQFPNYSSELNVNALLLGDSALYLCASSSSGEQPQHFGDGTRLSIL.

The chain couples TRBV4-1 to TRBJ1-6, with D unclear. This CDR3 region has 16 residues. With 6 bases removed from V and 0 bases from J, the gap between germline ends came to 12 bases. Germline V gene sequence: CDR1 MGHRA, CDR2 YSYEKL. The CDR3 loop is CASRKTESSYNSPLHF. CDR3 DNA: TGCGCCAGCAGGAAGACGGAGAGCTCCTATAATTCACCCCTCCACTTT.

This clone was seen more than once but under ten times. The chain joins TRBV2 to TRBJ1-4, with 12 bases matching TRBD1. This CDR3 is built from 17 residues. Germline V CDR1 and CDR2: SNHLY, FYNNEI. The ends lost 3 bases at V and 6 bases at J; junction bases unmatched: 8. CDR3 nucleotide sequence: TGTGCCAGCAGTGATAGGTCGGGGACAGGGGGCGATGAAAAACTGTTTTTT. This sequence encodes CASSDRSGTGGDEKLFF.

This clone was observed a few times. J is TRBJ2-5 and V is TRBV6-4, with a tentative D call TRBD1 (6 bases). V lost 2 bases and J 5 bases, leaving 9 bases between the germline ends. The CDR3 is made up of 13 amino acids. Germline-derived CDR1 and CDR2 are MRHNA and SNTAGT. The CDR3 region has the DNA TGTGCCAGCAGTGACGATACAGGGGAGACCCAGTACTTC. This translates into CASSDDTGETQYF.

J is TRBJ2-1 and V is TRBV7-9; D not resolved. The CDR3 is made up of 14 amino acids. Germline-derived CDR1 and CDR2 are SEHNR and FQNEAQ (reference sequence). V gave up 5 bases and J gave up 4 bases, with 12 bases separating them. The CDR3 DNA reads TGTGCCAGCAGCACTATGGCAGAGTACAATGAGCAGTTCTTC. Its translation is CASSTMAEYNEQFF.

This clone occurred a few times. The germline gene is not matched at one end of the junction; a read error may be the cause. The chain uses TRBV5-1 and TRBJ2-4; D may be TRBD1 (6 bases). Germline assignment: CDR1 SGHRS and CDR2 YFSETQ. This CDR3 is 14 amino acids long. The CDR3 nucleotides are TGCGCCAGCAGCTTCGGGCAGGGGACAAACAGTCAGTACTTC. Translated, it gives CASSFGQGTNSQYF.

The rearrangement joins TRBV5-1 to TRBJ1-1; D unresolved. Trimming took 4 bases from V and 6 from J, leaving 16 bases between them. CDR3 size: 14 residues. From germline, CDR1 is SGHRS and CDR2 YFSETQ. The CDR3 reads CASSPRRASPEAFF. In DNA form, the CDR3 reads TGCGCCAGCAGCCCGCGGCGGGCTTCCCCTGAAGCTTTCTTT.